The 24 T cell receptor beta chains below were found in one sample sequenced in a study of T cells in Graves' hyperthyroidism and ophthalmopathy. RNA transcripts served as the template for amplifying TCR beta CDR3 regions. The HTBI primer set drove a first-round RT-PCR of the TCR CDR3. TCRdb fed the multiplex PCR reads into MiXCR, producing one record per CDR3 protein. The profile shows hundreds of thousands of distinct CDR3 sequences, approximately 14% of them singletons. What was sequenced was blood. Every receptor here comes from a woman aged 18-29 years with Graves' hyperthyroidism.

Many counts were recorded for this clonotype. At one end, the junction sequence differs from germline, possibly due to a read error. The chain couples TRBV2 to TRBJ2-5; 8 nucleotides line up with TRBD1. Germline V CDR1 and CDR2: SNHLY, FYNNEI. The CDR3 spans 15 residues. CDR3 in DNA: TGTGCCAGCAGTGACCAGGGGGCAAGCCAAGGGACCCAGTACTTC. Translated: CASSDQGASQGTQYF.

The sample holds many counts of this clonotype. The J gene is TRBJ2-5, the V gene TRBV20-1; maybe TRBD1 (5 bases). The CDR3 sequence is 14 residues long. The germline V gene has CDR1 DFQATT and CDR2 SNEGSKA (reference sequence). The V and J ends lost 6 bases and 5 bases respectively, with 19 bases between them. The CDR3 sequence: CSAPDRVRGETQYF. CDR3 nucleotide sequence: TGCAGTGCCCCGGACCGGGTAAGGGGCGAGACCCAGTACTTC.

This sequence joins TRBV6-1 and TRBJ2-5; 8 nucleotides agree with TRBD2. CDR1 is MNHNS, CDR2 SASEGT, per germline. The CDR3 has 16 residues. J was trimmed by 9 bases and V by 0 bases; bases with no gene match: 12. This CDR3 is CASSEARGTGGEAQYF. As DNA, the CDR3 is TGTGCCAGCAGTGAAGCGCGCGGGACGGGGGGGGAGGCCCAGTACTTC.

This clonotype came up a few times. The chain employs TRBV27 and TRBJ1-2; D is undetermined. In germline, CDR1 is MNHEY, CDR2 SMNVEV (reference sequence). The CDR3 length is 13 residues. Trimming pared 5 bases from V and 5 bases from J, leaving 12 bases between. The CDR3, as DNA: TGTGCCAGCAGTCTAACCGGGAAGTATGGCTACACCTTC. It codes for CASSLTGKYGYTF.

Note on this clonotype: This may be a read error, as it is one base from a much larger clone. The rearrangement uses TRBV7-8 and TRBJ1-2, with D perhaps TRBD1 (5 bases). The V end was cut by 0 bases, the J end by 8 bases, with 19 bases between. The CDR3 has 16 amino acids. The germline CDR1 and CDR2 sequences are SGHVS and FQNEAQ. DNA for the CDR3: TGTGCCAGCAGCTTAGCGCTGACAGCCCCTAGGGGCGGCTACACCTTC. This sequence encodes CASSLALTAPRGGYTF.

The chain recombines TRBV4-1 with TRBJ2-1; tentatively, D is TRBD1 or TRBD2 (5 bases each). V lost 0 bases, J lost 0 bases, and 12 bases lay in between. This CDR3 spans 17 amino acids. Per the germline V gene, CDR1 is MGHRA and CDR2 is YSYEKL. In nucleotides, the CDR3 is TGCGCCAGCAGCCAAGATAGCCTGGGACGCTCCTACAATGAGCAGTTCTTC. Translation: CASSQDSLGRSYNEQFF.

This clonotype was recorded at least ten times. The chain uses TRBV20-1 and TRBJ2-7; 8 positions agree with TRBD1. Germline V gene lookup returns CDR1 DFQATT and CDR2 SNEGSKA (reference sequence). The ends lost 6 bases at V and 7 bases at J; junction bases unmatched: 14. The CDR3 sequence is 14 residues long. The CDR3 bases are TGCAGTGCCGTCGACCGGACAGGGCCGGGGGAGCAGTACTTC. Its protein is CSAVDRTGPGEQYF.

Many counts were recorded for this clonotype. DNA of the CDR3: TGTGCCAGCAGTTTCGGGACTAGCGGGAGGGAGACCCAGTACTTC. Translation gives CASSFGTSGRETQYF. The chain recombines TRBV6-2 or TRBV6-3 with TRBJ2-5; 15 bases align to TRBD2. V dropped 4 bases and J dropped 5; count of bases not matched to a gene: 2. Germline values: CDR1 MNHEY, CDR2 SVGEGT. The CDR3 has 15 amino acids.

The CDR3: CASSEAGTGDGPQHF. In nucleotides, the CDR3 is TGTGCCAGCAGTGAAGCCGGGACAGGGGATGGGCCCCAGCATTTT. The chain carries TRBV6-1 and TRBJ1-5; 10 nucleotides line up with TRBD1. The germline CDR1 and CDR2 sequences are MNHNS and SASEGT. This CDR3 is 15 amino acids long. The V and J ends lost 0 bases and 9 bases, in that order; junction bases with no gene match: 5.

This clonotype was counted ten times or more. J is TRBJ2-7 and V is TRBV3-1; 7 nucleotides align to TRBD1. The CDR3 spans 15 residues. V dropped 6 bases and J dropped 3; count of bases not matched to a gene: 11. The germline gives CDR1 LGHDT, CDR2 YNNKEL (reference sequence). CDR3 loop: CASSHQGRGIYEQYF. In DNA form, the CDR3 reads TGTGCCAGCAGTCACCAGGGCAGGGGGATCTACGAGCAGTACTTC.

This clonotype was found many times. V gene TRBV7-8 combines with J gene TRBJ2-1, with D tentatively TRBD1 (6 bases). Trimming removed 5 bases from V and 7 bases from J, with 18 bases in between. The CDR3 totals 15 residues. Per germline, CDR1 SGHVS and CDR2 FQNEAQ. The CDR3 coding sequence is TGTGCCAGCAGCCACCGGGGCAGGGGAGCGAATGAGCAGTTCTTC. Translation gives CASSHRGRGANEQFF.

This clonotype was counted ten times or more. CDR3 in DNA: TGTGCCAGCAGCTTAGGGTCCCGGGGACAGCCCCAGCATTTT. Its translation: CASSLGSRGQPQHF. The chain has TRBV7-9 and TRBJ1-5; D gene unclear. The germline V gene has CDR1 SEHNR and CDR2 FQNEAQ (reference sequence). The length of the CDR3 is 14 residues. The V and J ends lost 1 base and 7 bases respectively, with 11 bases between them. The full variable domain, its missing parts supplied by reference TRBV7-9 and TRBJ1-5, is DTGVSQNPRHKITKRGQNVTFRCDPISEHNRLYWYRQTLGQGPEFLTYFQNEAQLEKSRLLSDRFSAERPKGSFSTLEIQRTEQGDSAMYLCASSLGSRGQPQHFGDGTRLSIL.

The chain employs TRBV20-1 and TRBJ1-2, with TRBD1 matching 9 bases. CDR1 DFQATT and CDR2 SNEGSKA come from the germline V gene (reference sequence). This CDR3 spans 14 amino acids. The J segment lost 5 bases and the V segment lost 6 bases, leaving 10 bases of the junction unmatched. The CDR3 bases are TGCAGTGCCCAGGGACAGGGATTAGGGTATGGCTACACCTTC. It encodes CSAQGQGLGYGYTF.

V and J are TRBV5-1 and TRBJ2-7; TRBD1 might be the D (6 bases). V gave up 6 bases and J gave up 1 base, with 17 bases separating them. Germline values: CDR1 SGHRS, CDR2 YFSETQ. The CDR3 covers 15 residues. CDR3 loop: CASKPGAGDSYEQYF. CDR3 DNA: TGCGCCAGCAAGCCCGGGGCAGGGGATTCCTACGAGCAGTACTTC.

V and J are TRBV9 and TRBJ2-1, with D uncertain. The CDR3 is 16 amino acids. CDR1 SGDLS and CDR2 YYNGEE come from the germline V gene. V lost 1 base to trimming and J lost 3 bases, with 14 bases between them. Here the CDR3 reads CASSVSSTSGYNEQFF. CDR3 DNA: TGTGCCAGCAGCGTATCATCCACCTCGGGCTACAATGAGCAGTTCTTC. The entire variable domain, with the rest obtained from reference TRBV9 and TRBJ2-1, is as follows: DSGVTQTPKHLITATGQRVTLRCSPRSGDLSVYWYQQSLDQGLQFLIQYYNGEERAKGNILERFSAQQFPDLHSELNLSSLELGDSALYFCASSVSSTSGYNEQFFGPGTRLTVL.

Comment on this clonotype: This is likely a read error, given that the CDR3 carries no conserved phenylalanine or tryptophan at its end. For the CDR3, the DNA is TGTGCCAGCAGCCAATACCCCTACGAGCAGTACTCC. Protein product: CASSQYPYEQYS. The chain employs TRBV14 and TRBJ2-7; D gene uncertain. Germline V gene sequence: CDR1 SGHDN, CDR2 FVKESK. Trimming cost V 2 bases and J 2 bases, with 4 bases left between them. The CDR3 totals 12 residues.

The V call is TRBV28, the J call TRBJ2-1; the match to TRBD2 covers 9 bases. V gave up 2 bases and J gave up 4 bases; unmatched junction bases: 3. The CDR3 is made up of 15 amino acids. From germline, CDR1 is MDHEN and CDR2 SYDVKM. In nucleotides, the CDR3 is TGTGCCAGCAGTTTACTGACTAGCGGTTACAATGAGCAGTTCTTC. As protein: CASSLLTSGYNEQFF.

This chain joins TRBV5-1 and TRBJ2-2; D is tentatively TRBD1 or TRBD2 (6 bases each). The CDR3 consists of 14 residues. CDR1 SGHRS and CDR2 YFSETQ come from the germline V gene. Trimming took 7 bases from V and 5 from J, leaving 15 bases between them. The CDR3 nucleotides are TGCGCCAGCGGGCGGGACACCGGGACCGGGGAGCTGTTTTTT. Its translation: CASGRDTGTGELFF.

There are many counts of this clonotype. This chain joins TRBV3-1 and TRBJ2-1; 7 nucleotides align to TRBD2. The CDR3 has 16 residues. Germline trimming cut 1 base from V and 2 bases from J; bases unmatched to any gene: 5. The germline gives CDR1 LGHDT, CDR2 YNNKEL (reference sequence). Written as DNA, the CDR3 is TGTGCCAGCAGCCAAGCCGGGACTAACACCTACAATGAGCAGTTCTTC. This translates into CASSQAGTNTYNEQFF.

This clonotype has a count of ten or more. The chain couples TRBV19 to TRBJ2-1; either TRBD1 or TRBD2 may fit D (5 bases each). Germline loops: CDR1 LNHDA, CDR2 SQIVND (reference sequence). V was cut by 6 bases and J by 8 bases, with 14 bases left in between. The CDR3 loop spans 13 amino acids. CDR3 nucleotide sequence: TGTGCCAGTAGGACAGCGGTCGGCGATGAGCAGTTCTTC. Its translation is CASRTAVGDEQFF.

The V and J genes are TRBV5-5 and TRBJ2-7; either TRBD1 or TRBD2 may fit D (5 bases each). V dropped 1 base and J dropped 1 base, with 18 bases sitting between them. The CDR3 length is 17 residues. CDR1 SGHKS and CDR2 YYEKEE come from the germline V gene (reference sequence). CDR3 loop: CASSLSGWDVVSYEQYF. CDR3 nucleotides: TGTGCCAGCAGCTTGTCGGGATGGGACGTAGTGTCCTACGAGCAGTACTTC.

The chain couples TRBV4-1 to TRBJ2-7; 7 nucleotides match TRBD1. The CDR3 is 14 amino acids. V was pared by 4 bases and J by 4 bases, with 7 bases of the junction left unmatched. The germline gives CDR1 MGHRA, CDR2 YSYEKL. The CDR3 DNA follows: TGCGCCAGCAGCCCTTGGGACAGCGTATACGAGCAGTACTTC. Its protein product is CASSPWDSVYEQYF.

The count of this clonotype is one. The chain combines TRBV28 with TRBJ2-1; 12 bases fit TRBD2. CDR1 MDHEN and CDR2 SYDVKM come from the germline V gene. J gave up 3 bases and V 4 bases, and 10 bases lay outside the gene matches. The CDR3 is 18 amino acids. The CDR3: CASSSTVLLAGGYNEQFF. CDR3 nucleotide sequence: TGTGCCAGCAGTTCCACCGTACTACTAGCGGGAGGCTACAATGAGCAGTTCTTC.

This rearrangement joins TRBV12-3 or TRBV12-4 to TRBJ2-2; 10 bases are shared with TRBD2. The CDR3 covers 16 residues. The J segment lost 1 base and the V segment lost 6 bases, leaving 5 bases of the junction unmatched. CDR3 sequence reads: CASSPTSGQNTGELFF. DNA of the CDR3: TGTGCCAGCAGCCCGACTAGCGGGCAGAACACCGGGGAGCTGTTTTTT.